This TCR beta chain was obtained from a study of cytomegalovirus exposure and HLA in healthy donors. The overall study: Samples from HLA-typed donors yielded about 85 million unique TCRs in an early data release.

Each of the donors was a healthy bone marrow donor. Vbeta (60) and Jbeta (13) primers were used in the PCR. TCRdb's table, derived via immunoSEQ multiplex PCR, lists solely in-frame clones and lacks some. The sample consists of 93,000 or so clones, approximately 73% of them appearing once. Per germline, CDR1 MGHDK and CDR2 SYGVNS. This CDR3 has 14 residues. Trimming cost V 1 base and J 8 bases, with 14 bases left between them. The sequence came from a woman between 18 and 30 years old in good health and CMV-seropositive. The chain uses TRBV25-1 and TRBJ1-2; no firm D call. Material: PBMCs. Written as DNA, the CDR3 is TGTGCCAGCAGTGAATCCCCCGCTATATGGGGCTACACCTTC. This encodes CASSESPAIWGYTF.